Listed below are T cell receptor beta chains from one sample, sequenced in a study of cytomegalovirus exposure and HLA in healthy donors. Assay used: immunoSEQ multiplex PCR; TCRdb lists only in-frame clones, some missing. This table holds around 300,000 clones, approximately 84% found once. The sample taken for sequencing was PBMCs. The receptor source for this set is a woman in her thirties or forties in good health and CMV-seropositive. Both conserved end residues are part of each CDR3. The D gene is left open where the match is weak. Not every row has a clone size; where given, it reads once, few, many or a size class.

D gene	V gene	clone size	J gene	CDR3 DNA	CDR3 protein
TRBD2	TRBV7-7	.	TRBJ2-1	TGTGCTAGCAGCCCACTAGCGGGAGTCACCTACAATGAGCAGTTCTTC	CASSPLAGVTYNEQFF
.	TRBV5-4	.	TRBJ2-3	TGTGCCAGCAGCTTGGCCGACGGAGTAGATACGCAGTATTTT	CASSLADGVDTQYF
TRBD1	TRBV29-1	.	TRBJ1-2	TGCAGCGTTGGTCGACAGGGGGGGGATGGCTACACCTTC	CSVGRQGGDGYTF
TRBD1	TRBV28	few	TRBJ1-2	TGTGCCAGCAGAGATAGGGACAGTGGCTACACCTTC	CASRDRDSGYTF
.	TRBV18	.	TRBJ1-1	TGTGCCAGCTCCCCGACATTGGGCACTGAAGCTTTCTTT	CASSPTLGTEAFF
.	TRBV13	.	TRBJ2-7	TGTGCCAGCAGCATTTCATACGAGCAGTACTTC	CASSISYEQYF
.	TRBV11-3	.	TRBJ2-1	TGTGCCAGCAGTCGATTTTTTGGGGCCTCGTACAATGAGCAGTTCTTC	CASSRFFGASYNEQFF
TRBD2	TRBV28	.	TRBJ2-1	TGTGCCAGCAGTTTGACTAGCGCACTGTACAATGAGCAGTTCTTC	CASSLTSALYNEQFF
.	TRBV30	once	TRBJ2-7	TGTGCCTGGAGTGGGGCTATGCAGTACTTC	CAWSGAMQYF
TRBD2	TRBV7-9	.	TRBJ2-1	TGTGCCAGCAGCTTAGGCCCCGGGACTAGCGGCAATGAGCAGTTCTTC	CASSLGPGTSGNEQFF
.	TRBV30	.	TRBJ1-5	TGTGCCTGGAGTGGTGGAGGGACTCAGCCCCAGCATTTT	CAWSGGGTQPQHF
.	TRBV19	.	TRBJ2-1	TGTGCCAGTACAAGCCCCCGGAGAGACCACAATGAGCAGTTCTTC	CASTSPRRDHNEQFF
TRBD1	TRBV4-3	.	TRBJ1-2	TGCGCCAGCAGCCATCACACCGGGACAGGGAACTATGGCTACACCTTC	CASSHHTGTGNYGYTF
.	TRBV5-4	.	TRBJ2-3	TGTGCCAGCAGCTTGGGGGGAAGGGGGTCGGATACGCAGTATTTT	CASSLGGRGSDTQYF
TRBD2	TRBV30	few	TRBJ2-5	TGTGCCTGGAGTGCCGGGCCGGGACTAGGGGAGACGCAGTACTTC	CAWSAGPGLGETQYF
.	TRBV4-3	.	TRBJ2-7	TGCGCCAGCAGCCAAGATTCTGCAGGGACTCCCTACGAGCAGTACTTC	CASSQDSAGTPYEQYF
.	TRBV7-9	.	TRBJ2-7	TGTTCCAGCCAGGGTGTGCCTTACGAGCAGTACTTC	CSSQGVPYEQYF
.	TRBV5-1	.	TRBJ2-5	TGCGCCAGCAGCCAGCAAGAGACCCAGTACTTC	CASSQQETQYF
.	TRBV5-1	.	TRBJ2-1	TGCGCCAGTAGGAGCTCCTACAATGAGCAGTTCTTC	CASRSSYNEQFF
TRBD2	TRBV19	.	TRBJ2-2	TGTGCCAGTAGTATAGGGACTAGCGGGTCCGCCGGGGAGCTGTTTTTT	CASSIGTSGSAGELFF
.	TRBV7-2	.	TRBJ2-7	TGTGCCAGCAGCTTACTACGAGGAAGCGCCTACGAGCAGTACTTC	CASSLLRGSAYEQYF
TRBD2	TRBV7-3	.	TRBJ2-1	TGTGCCAGCAGCTTAAACCCCCCGGGGGGGCGGGCAGACAATGAGCAGTTCTTC	CASSLNPPGGRADNEQFF
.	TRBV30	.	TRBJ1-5	TGTGCCTGGAGTGCCAGGGGTAGTCAGCCCCAGCATTTT	CAWSARGSQPQHF
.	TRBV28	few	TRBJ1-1	TGTGCCAGCAGTTTTTATCTGCCGACGGAGATGAACACTGAAGCTTTCTTT	CASSFYLPTEMNTEAFF
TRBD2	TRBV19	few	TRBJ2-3	TGTGCCAGTAGTATAGATCTACCGGGACTAGCGGCACGAGATACGCAGTATTTT	CASSIDLPGLAARDTQYF
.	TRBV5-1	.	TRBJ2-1	TGCGCCAGCAGCTTCCCGGGACTGTTCAATGAGCAGTTCTTC	CASSFPGLFNEQFF
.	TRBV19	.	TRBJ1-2	TGTGCCAGTAGACACGAGGGTAACTATGGCTACACCTTC	CASRHEGNYGYTF
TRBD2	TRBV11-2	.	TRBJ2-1	TGTGCCAGCAGCCCCGGGACTAGCGGGAGAAATGAGCAGTTCTTC	CASSPGTSGRNEQFF
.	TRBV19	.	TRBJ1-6	TGTGCCAGTAGTATGGGCGGGCGTTCCTATAATTCACCCCTCCACTTT	CASSMGGRSYNSPLHF
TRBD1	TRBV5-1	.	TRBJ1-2	TGCGCCAGCAGCTTGGGACAGGGGAATGGCTACACCTTC	CASSLGQGNGYTF
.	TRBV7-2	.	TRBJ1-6	TGTGCCAGCAGCCGTACAGGAAACTCCTATAATTCACCCCTCCACTTT	CASSRTGNSYNSPLHF
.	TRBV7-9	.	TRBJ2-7	TGTGCCAGCAGCCCGGGAACCCACTACGAGCAGTACTTC	CASSPGTHYEQYF
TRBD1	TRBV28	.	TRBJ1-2	TGTGCCAGCAGTTTAAGGGACAGTAGGTCCTATGGCTACACCTTC	CASSLRDSRSYGYTF
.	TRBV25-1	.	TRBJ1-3	TGTGCCAGCAGCGTTGACAAGCCTGGAAACACCATATATTTT	CASSVDKPGNTIYF
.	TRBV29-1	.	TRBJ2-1	TGCAGCGTTGTGTCGAGACTAGGTATCAATGAGCAGTTCTTC	CSVVSRLGINEQFF
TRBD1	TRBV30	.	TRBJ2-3	TGTGCCGGGAATTACGGACAGGGGGAAGGTAGCGGGCCCACAGATACGCAGTATTTT	CAGNYGQGEGSGPTDTQYF
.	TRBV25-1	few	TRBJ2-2	TGTGCCAGCAGACAGGGAACGAACACCGGGGAGCTGTTTTTT	CASRQGTNTGELFF
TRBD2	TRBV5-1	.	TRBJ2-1	TGCGCCAGCAGCCCAGGGACTAGCGGAAATGAGCAGTTCTTC	CASSPGTSGNEQFF
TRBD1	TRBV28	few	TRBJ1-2	TGTGCCAGCAGTTCTCCCGGACAGGGCAGCTATGGCTACACCTTC	CASSSPGQGSYGYTF